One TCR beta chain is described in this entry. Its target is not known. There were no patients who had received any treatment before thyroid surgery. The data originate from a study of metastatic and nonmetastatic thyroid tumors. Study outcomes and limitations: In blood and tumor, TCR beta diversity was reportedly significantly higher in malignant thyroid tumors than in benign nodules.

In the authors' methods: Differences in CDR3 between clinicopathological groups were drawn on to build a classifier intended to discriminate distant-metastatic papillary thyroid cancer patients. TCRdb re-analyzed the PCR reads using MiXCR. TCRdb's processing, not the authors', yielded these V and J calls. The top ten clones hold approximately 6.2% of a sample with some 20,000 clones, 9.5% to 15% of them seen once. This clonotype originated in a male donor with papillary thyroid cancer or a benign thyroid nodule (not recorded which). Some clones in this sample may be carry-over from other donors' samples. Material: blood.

CDR3 protein: CASSVLAGPDTQYF. As DNA, the CDR3 is TGTGCCAGTAGTGTACTAGCGGGACCAGATACGCAGTATTTT. The chain is built from TRBV19 and TRBJ2-3; TRBD2 matches 10 bases. The CDR3 loop spans 14 amino acids. Germline lookup yields CDR1 LNHDA and CDR2 SQIVND (reference sequence). V shed 5 bases, J shed 4 bases, and the junction held 3 bases outside the gene matches.